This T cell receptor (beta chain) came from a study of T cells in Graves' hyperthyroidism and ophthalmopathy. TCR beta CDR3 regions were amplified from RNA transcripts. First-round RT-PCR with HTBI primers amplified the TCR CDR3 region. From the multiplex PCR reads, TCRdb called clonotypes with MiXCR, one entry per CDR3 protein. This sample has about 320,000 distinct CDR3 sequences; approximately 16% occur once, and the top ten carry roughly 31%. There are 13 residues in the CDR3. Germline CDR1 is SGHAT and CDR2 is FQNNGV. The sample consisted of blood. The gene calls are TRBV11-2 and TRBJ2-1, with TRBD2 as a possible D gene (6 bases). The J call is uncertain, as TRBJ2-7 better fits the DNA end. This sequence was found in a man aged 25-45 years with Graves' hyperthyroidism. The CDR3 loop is CASSLGAGSEQYF. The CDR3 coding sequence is TGTGCCAGCAGCCTAGGGGCCGGGAGTGAGCAGTACTTC.